What follows describes a single TCR beta chain. What it binds is not known. Possible read error: a much larger clone is one base away. Primed by a sample-barcoded 5' primer and a J-beta primer mix, a second PCR proceeded for 7 to 11 cycles. A 12-random-nucleotide template-switch adaptor tagged each cDNA molecule. Each CDR3 protein is one row after TCRdb ran MiXCR on the 5' RACE reads. The data contain fewer than 750,000 distinct CDR3 sequences, under 65% of them singletons. This sample is part of a study of blood T cells in healthy people across ages. Study-wide findings and caveats: Researchers report that TCR beta diversity correlated strongly with naive T cell percentage.

From germline, CDR1 is DFQATT and CDR2 SNEGSKA (reference sequence). There are 13 residues in the CDR3. Donor samples were obtained from healthy Caucasian individuals from Russia, aged about 6 to 95. The sequence derives from an elderly woman in good health. V is TRBV20-1 and J is TRBJ2-3, with 7 bases that match TRBD1. Source material: blood. The CDR3 coding sequence is TGCAATGCCCGAGATACAGGGGCAGATACGCAGTATTTT. It yields the protein CNARDTGADTQYF.